These 29 T cell receptor beta chains were sequenced from one sample in a study of OX40 agonist ivuxolimab in advanced cancers. TCRdb's table, derived via immunoSEQ multiplex PCR, lists solely in-frame clones and lacks some. The sample lists about 74,000 clones; around 89% were seen once. The source was CD4+ or CD8+ T cells sorted from blood, collected in a trial of the OX40 agonist ivuxolimab. The receptors derive from an adult with an advanced solid tumor such as melanoma, head and neck, liver or kidney cancer.

The chain recombines TRBV6-1 with TRBJ2-7; maybe TRBD1 (7 bases). Germline V lookup: CDR1 MNHNS, CDR2 SASEGT. Trimming shortened V by 1 base and J by 0 bases, and 13 bases separated the two germline ends. CDR3 length: 16 residues. CDR3 amino acids: CASSEGRGRYSYEQYF. The CDR3 bases are TGTGCCAGCAGTGAAGGGAGGGGGCGATACTCCTACGAGCAGTACTTC.

This sequence joins TRBV27 and TRBJ2-2; D might be TRBD2 (5 bases). The germline V gene has CDR1 MNHEY and CDR2 SMNVEV (reference sequence). The CDR3 sequence is 13 residues long. Trimming removed 7 bases from V and 0 bases from J, with 6 bases in between. In DNA form, the CDR3 reads TGTGCCAGCACGGGAACGAACACCGGGGAGCTGTTTTTT. This gives the protein CASTGTNTGELFF.

The chain recombines TRBV21-1 with TRBJ1-5. TRBV21-1 is reported as a pseudogene. This CDR3 region has 15 residues. The DNA of the CDR3 is TGTGCCAGCAGCGACAACTCAGGGGAGGGTCAGCCCCAGCATTTT. It translates to CASSDNSGEGQPQHF.

This chain links TRBV28 with TRBJ1-5; 7 bases line up with TRBD1. The length of the CDR3 is 18 residues. Germline V gene data show CDR1 as MDHEN and CDR2 as SYDVKM. Trimming removed 4 bases from V and 5 bases from J; junction bases left unmatched: 17. The CDR3 loop is CASSYSTGLGSNDQPQHF. In DNA form, the CDR3 reads TGTGCCAGCAGTTACTCGACAGGGCTGGGTTCCAATGATCAGCCCCAGCATTTT. Looking up the rest from reference TRBV28 and TRBJ1-5 gives the full variable domain: DVKVTQSSRYLVKRTGEKVFLECVQDMDHENMFWYRQDPGLGLRLIYFSYDVKMKEKGDIPEGYSVSREKKERFSLILESASTNQTSMYLCASSYSTGLGSNDQPQHFGDGTRLSIL.

The rearrangement links TRBV28 to TRBJ2-1; the match to TRBD2 covers 9 bases. The germline CDR1 and CDR2 sequences are MDHEN and SYDVKM. V lost 7 bases, J lost 4 bases, and 11 bases stayed unmatched. CDR3 length: 16 residues. The CDR3 here is CASNLRPGLAYNEQFF. The CDR3 DNA follows: TGTGCCAGCAACCTAAGACCGGGACTAGCTTACAATGAGCAGTTCTTC. Complete variable domain (other parts from reference TRBV28 and TRBJ2-1): DVKVTQSSRYLVKRTGEKVFLECVQDMDHENMFWYRQDPGLGLRLIYFSYDVKMKEKGDIPEGYSVSREKKERFSLILESASTNQTSMYLCASNLRPGLAYNEQFFGPGTRLTVL.

This clone appeared once. The chain joins TRBV10-1 to TRBJ1-5; 9 bases are a match to TRBD1. V dropped 7 bases and J dropped 4; count of bases not matched to a gene: 20. CDR3 length equals 19 residues. Germline CDR1 reads WNHNN; CDR2 reads SYGVQD (reference sequence). DNA for the CDR3: TGCGCCAGCACCGAACTTTCTGTGGGGACAGGGAGATCAAATCAGCCCCAGCATTTT. It codes for CASTELSVGTGRSNQPQHF.

V usage is TRBV30 and J usage is TRBJ2-7; D uncertain. V lost 2 bases and J 0 bases, leaving 14 bases between the germline ends. Germline V gene data show CDR1 as GTSNPN and CDR2 as SVGIG (reference sequence). This CDR3 spans 15 amino acids. Here the CDR3 DNA reads TGTGCCTGGAGTAGTCAGCCACCGAGCTCCTACGAGCAGTACTTC. Its translation is CAWSSQPPSSYEQYF.

Concerning this clone: The junction does not match germline at one end; this may be a read error. This rearrangement joins TRBV28 to TRBJ2-2, with D possibly TRBD2 on 5 matching bases. In germline, CDR1 is MDHEN, CDR2 SYDVKM. This CDR3 is 14 amino acids long. CDR3 protein: CASSFRRKPGELLF. CDR3 sequence (DNA): TGTGCCAGCAGTTTTCGACGAAAGCCCGGGGAGCTGCTTTTT. The complete variable domain, with remaining parts taken from reference TRBV28 and TRBJ2-2, reads DVKVTQSSRYLVKRTGEKVFLECVQDMDHENMFWYRQDPGLGLRLIYFSYDVKMKEKGDIPEGYSVSREKKERFSLILESASTNQTSMYLCASSFRRKPGELLFGEGSRLTVL.

The chain carries TRBV27 and TRBJ2-2; 11 nucleotides align to TRBD1. The CDR3 consists of 14 residues. With V trimmed by 6 bases and J by 4 bases, 1 base remained unmatched. The V gene's germline CDR1 is MNHEY and CDR2 SMNVEV (reference sequence). CDR3 region: CASRGTGGTGELFF. In nucleotides, the CDR3 is TGTGCCAGCAGGGGGACAGGGGGCACCGGGGAGCTGTTTTTT.

The rearrangement uses TRBV23-1 and TRBJ1-5; 10 nucleotides agree with TRBD1. TRBV23-1 is assigned to the ORF class and has an uncertain function. The V segment lost 2 bases and the J segment 0 bases; nucleotides outside the gene matches: 13. The CDR3 loop spans 20 amino acids. Written as DNA, the CDR3 is TGCGCCAGCAGTCAAGCGAGACAGGGGGCGACCCCTTATAGCAATCAGCCCCAGCATTTT. Its protein is CASSQARQGATPYSNQPQHF.

The gene calls are TRBV28 and TRBJ1-5, with D perhaps matching TRBD1 (6 bases). This CDR3 spans 16 amino acids. Trimming left V 2 bases short and J 3 bases short, with 14 bases between. Germline loops: CDR1 MDHEN, CDR2 SYDVKM. DNA for the CDR3: TGTGCCAGCAGTTTAACTCCAGGGGTCCTCAATCAGCCCCAGCATTTT. Residues: CASSLTPGVLNQPQHF.

The CDR3: CASTDRRHLGYEQYF. CDR3 in DNA: TGTGCCAGCACCGACAGGAGACACCTCGGGTACGAGCAGTACTTC. J is TRBJ2-7 and V is TRBV28; tentative D call: TRBD1 (6 bases). Germline loops: CDR1 MDHEN, CDR2 SYDVKM. V was shortened by 7 bases and J by 4 bases, with 20 bases between the two germline ends. The CDR3 is 15 amino acids.

The chain recombines TRBV28 with TRBJ1-5, with 8 bases matching TRBD1. The CDR3 has 16 amino acids. Germline loops: CDR1 MDHEN, CDR2 SYDVKM. The J segment lost 4 bases and the V segment lost 2 bases, leaving 7 bases of the junction unmatched. The CDR3 region has the DNA TGTGCCAGCAGTTTAGGTCGCAGGGGGCTTAATCAGCCCCAGCATTTT. The encoded protein is CASSLGRRGLNQPQHF.

The chain employs TRBV4-3 and TRBJ2-1; D call uncertain. With 1 base removed from V and 8 bases from J, the gap between germline ends came to 9 bases. This CDR3 has 13 residues. Germline V gene lookup returns CDR1 LGHNA and CDR2 YSLEER. The CDR3 nucleotides are TGCGCCAGCAGCCAAGGACTGGTTGATGAGCAGTTCTTC. This codes for CASSQGLVDEQFF.

This clone was picked up one time. The gene calls are TRBV7-9 and TRBJ1-4; 8 bases agree with TRBD1. V lost 5 bases to trimming and J lost 8 bases; unmatched junction nucleotides: 7. Germline V gene lookup returns CDR1 SEHNR and CDR2 FQNEAQ (reference sequence). The CDR3 runs 14 residues. CDR3 DNA sequence: TGTGCCAGCAGCCCCGGACAGGGCCCCGAAAAACTGTTTTTT. Protein product: CASSPGQGPEKLFF.

The chain joins TRBV28 to TRBJ1-5, with a weak D call TRBD1 (5 bases). This CDR3 has 14 amino acids. The germline V and J ends were trimmed by 3 bases and 5 bases, with 11 bases remaining between them. Looked up from germline, CDR1 is MDHEN and CDR2 is SYDVKM. DNA for the CDR3: TGTGCCAGCAGTTTCCCGGACAAGTATCAGCCCCAGCATTTT. Its translation: CASSFPDKYQPQHF.

The genes are TRBV5-8 and TRBJ1-1, with D possibly being TRBD1 (5 bases). The CDR3 has 13 amino acids. Trimming took 4 bases from V and 5 from J, leaving 12 bases between them. Per the germline V gene, CDR1 is SGHTS and CDR2 is YDEGEE. The CDR3: CASSLYRKTEAFF. CDR3 DNA: TGTGCCAGCAGCCTGTACAGGAAGACTGAAGCTTTCTTT. Filled out from reference TRBV5-8 and TRBJ1-1, the complete variable domain reads EAGVTQSPTHLIKTRGQQATLRCSPISGHTSVYWYQQALGLGLQFLLWYDEGEERNRGNFPPRFSGRQFPNYSSELNVNALELEDSALYLCASSLYRKTEAFFGQGTRLTVV.

The J gene is TRBJ2-3, the V gene TRBV10-3; TRBD2 matches at 7 bases. Germline CDR1 ENHRY, CDR2 SYGVKD. The CDR3 has 12 amino acids. Trimming removed 8 bases from V and 4 bases from J; junction bases left unmatched: 3. The CDR3 region is CAIGGVADTQYF. CDR3 nucleotide sequence: TGTGCCATCGGGGGGGTCGCAGATACGCAGTATTTT.

The chain combines TRBV9 with TRBJ2-5; D is possibly TRBD1 or TRBD2 (5 bases each). The CDR3 is 16 amino acids. The germline gives CDR1 SGDLS, CDR2 YYNGEE. Trimming shortened V by 4 bases and J by 5 bases, and 21 bases separated the two germline ends. CDR3 protein: CASSPTGTGLGETQYF. CDR3 nucleotides: TGTGCCAGCAGCCCCACCGGGACGGGTCTGGGGGAGACCCAGTACTTC.

The rearrangement joins TRBV7-2 to TRBJ2-7; 14 positions match TRBD2. The ends lost 1 base at V and 0 bases at J; junction bases unmatched: 5. This CDR3 has 18 residues. Germline loops: CDR1 SGHTA, CDR2 FQGNSA. The CDR3 loop is CASSLETSGRGSSYEQYF. In nucleotides, the CDR3 is TGTGCCAGCAGCTTAGAGACTAGCGGGAGGGGGAGCTCCTACGAGCAGTACTTC. Using reference TRBV7-2 and TRBJ2-7 for the parts outside the CDR3, the full variable domain is GAGVSQSPSNKVTEKGKDVELRCDPISGHTALYWYRQSLGQGLEFLIYFQGNSAPDKSGLPSDRFSAERTGGSVSTLTIQRTQQEDSAVYLCASSLETSGRGSSYEQYFGPGTRLTVT.

J is TRBJ1-6 and V is TRBV7-6; tentative D call: TRBD1 (5 bases). V was pared by 5 bases and J by 9 bases, with 14 bases between. The length of the CDR3 is 14 residues. CDR1 is SGHVS, CDR2 FNYEAQ, per germline. DNA for the CDR3: TGTGCCAGCAGCGAGGGACTTATGGCTTCACCCCTCCACTTT. Protein product: CASSEGLMASPLHF.

This chain joins TRBV18 and TRBJ1-2; D ambiguous. Germline V gives CDR1 KGHSH, CDR2 LQKENI. Trimming removed 6 bases at V and 5 bases at J, with 10 bases between. The CDR3 is 12 residues long. CDR3 region: CASSPTDYGYTF. CDR3 sequence (DNA): TGTGCCAGCTCGCCGACCGATTATGGCTACACCTTC.

The chain uses TRBV28 and TRBJ2-5, with TRBD1 as a possible D gene (6 bases). The CDR3 loop spans 13 amino acids. V lost 5 bases and J lost 3, with 10 bases in between. Per germline, CDR1 MDHEN and CDR2 SYDVKM. The CDR3 nucleotides are TGTGCCAGCAGTCCGACAGGAGAAGAGACCCAGTACTTC. Amino acids: CASSPTGEETQYF.

The gene calls are TRBV2 and TRBJ1-3; 9 nucleotides align to TRBD1. V trimming: 10 bases; J trimming: 2 bases; junction bases outside the gene matches: 3. Germline-derived CDR1 and CDR2 are SNHLY and FYNNEI. There are 13 residues in the CDR3. The CDR3 DNA is TGTGCCAAAGGGACAGGGACTGGAAACACCATATATTTT. Protein product: CAKGTGTGNTIYF.

The rearrangement uses TRBV5-4 and TRBJ2-4; TRBD1 matches 12 bases. The CDR3 has 18 residues. After removal of 4 bases from V and 2 bases from J, the junction contained 10 bases not matched to a gene. Germline lookup yields CDR1 SGHNT and CDR2 YYREEE (reference sequence). CDR3 loop: CASSLGTGGTKTKNIQYF. Written as DNA, the CDR3 is TGTGCCAGCAGCCTCGGGACAGGGGGCACGAAGACCAAAAACATTCAGTACTTC.

The chain employs TRBV28 and TRBJ1-4; 7 nucleotides agree with TRBD1. CDR3 length: 18 residues. With V trimmed by 3 bases and J by 3 bases, 13 bases remained unmatched. Germline assignment: CDR1 MDHEN and CDR2 SYDVKM. The CDR3 region is CASSLAGNRGLANEKLFF. Here the CDR3 DNA reads TGTGCCAGCAGTTTGGCGGGTAACAGGGGTTTGGCTAATGAAAAACTGTTTTTT.

The CDR3 DNA is TGTGCCGGGGGGACTAGCGGTTACACCGGGGAGCTGTTTTTT. Translated: CAGGTSGYTGELFF. The rearrangement uses TRBV5-4 and TRBJ2-2; TRBD2 matches at 11 bases. The CDR3 extends over 14 amino acids. V trimming: 10 bases; J trimming: 3 bases; junction bases outside the gene matches: 5. Germline V CDR1 and CDR2: SGHNT, YYREEE (reference sequence). The entire variable domain, with the rest obtained from reference TRBV5-4 and TRBJ2-2, is as follows: ETGVTQSPTHLIKTRGQQVTLRCSSQSGHNTVSWYQQALGQGPQFIFQYYREEENGRGNFPPRFSGLQFPNYSSELNVNALELDDSALYLCAGGTSGYTGELFFGEGSRLTVL.

The genes are TRBV28 and TRBJ2-2; no reliable D call. The CDR3 is 13 amino acids. Per germline, CDR1 MDHEN and CDR2 SYDVKM. V lost 2 bases, J lost 5 bases, and 6 bases lay in between. The CDR3 DNA reads as TGTGCCAGCAGTTTACGGCAAACCGGGGAGCTGTTTTTT. Protein: CASSLRQTGELFF.

This clone showed up just once. The chain employs TRBV11-2 and TRBJ2-3, with D maybe TRBD2 (6 bases). V lost 5 bases to trimming and J lost 2 bases, with 17 bases between them. This CDR3 comprises 16 residues. The germline CDR1 and CDR2 sequences are SGHAT and FQNNGV. Here the CDR3 reads CASSPERRDHTDTQYF. As DNA, the CDR3 is TGTGCCAGCAGCCCCGAGAGGCGGGACCACACAGATACGCAGTATTTT.